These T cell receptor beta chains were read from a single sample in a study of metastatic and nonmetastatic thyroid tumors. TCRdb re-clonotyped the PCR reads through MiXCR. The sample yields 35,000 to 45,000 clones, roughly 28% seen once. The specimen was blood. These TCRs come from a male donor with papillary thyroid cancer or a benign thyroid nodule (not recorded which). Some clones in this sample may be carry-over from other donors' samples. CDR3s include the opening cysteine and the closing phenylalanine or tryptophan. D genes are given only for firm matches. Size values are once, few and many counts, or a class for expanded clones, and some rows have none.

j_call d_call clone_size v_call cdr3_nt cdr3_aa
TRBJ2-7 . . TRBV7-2 TGTGCCAGCAACCGTGGGGGGAGCTCGGGGGAGCAGTACTTC CASNRGGSSGEQYF
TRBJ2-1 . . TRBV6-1 TGTGCCAGCAGCCCCTCGGGGGAGGCTTACAATGAGCAGTTCTTC CASSPSGEAYNEQFF
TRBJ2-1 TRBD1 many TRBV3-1 TGTGCCAGCAGCCAAGAGGCCCTCGGACAGGGAGGTGAGCAGTTCTTC CASSQEALGQGGEQFF
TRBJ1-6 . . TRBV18 TGTGCCAGCTCACCAGGGGGAGGCTCACCCCTCCACTTT CASSPGGGSPLHF
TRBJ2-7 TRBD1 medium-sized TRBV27 TGTGCCAGCAGTCTCCGGGACAGGGAAGACGAGCAGTACTTC CASSLRDREDEQYF
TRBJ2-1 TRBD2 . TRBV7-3 TGTGCCAGCAAGCCGGGGAGGGGTATCAATGAGCAGTTCTTC CASKPGRGINEQFF
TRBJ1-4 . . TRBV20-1 TGCAGTGTTAAACGGGGAGAAAAACTGTTTTTT CSVKRGEKLFF
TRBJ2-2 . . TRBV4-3 TGCGCCAGCAGCCAAGACCAGGACCAGAACACCGGGGAGCTGTTTTTT CASSQDQDQNTGELFF
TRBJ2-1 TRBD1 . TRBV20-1 TGCAGTGCATCCGGGACAGGGACTCGAGATGAGCAGTTCTTC CSASGTGTRDEQFF
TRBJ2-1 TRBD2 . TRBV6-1 TGTGCCAGCAGTATTTTAGCGGGAGGCTACAATGAGCAGTTCTTC CASSILAGGYNEQFF
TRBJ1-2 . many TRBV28 TGTGCCATAGCAAAGAAAGGTGACTACACCTTC CAIAKKGDYTF
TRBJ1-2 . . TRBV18 TGTGCCAGCTCACCTGGGGGGTTTGGCTACACCTTC CASSPGGFGYTF
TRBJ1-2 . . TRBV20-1 TGCAGTGCTAGAGCCTCCCCGGGGGCTAACTATGGCTACACCTTC CSARASPGANYGYTF
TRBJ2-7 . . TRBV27 TGTGCCAGCAGCAGTAAACTAGTGGGCGAGCAGTACTTC CASSSKLVGEQYF
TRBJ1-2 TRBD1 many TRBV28 TGTGCCAGCAGATTAGACAGGGGAGTTGGCTACACCTTC CASRLDRGVGYTF
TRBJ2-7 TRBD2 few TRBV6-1 TGTGTCAGCAGGACTAGCGGGAGGGCCTACGAGCAGTACTTC CVSRTSGRAYEQYF
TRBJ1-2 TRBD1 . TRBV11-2 TGTGCCGCCGGGACAGGGGTTTACGGCTACACCTTC CAAGTGVYGYTF
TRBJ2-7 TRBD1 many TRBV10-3 TGTGCCATCAGTGAGTCTGGGACAGAATCCTACGAGCAGTACTTC CAISESGTESYEQYF